This entry concerns a single T cell receptor (beta chain). Its antigen is undetermined. The sample belongs to a study of T cell responses to AZD1222 COVID-19 vaccine. CDR1 and CDR2 (germline): SNHLY, FYNNEI. Trimming took off 4 bases at V and 3 bases at J, with 12 bases between the two ends. CDR3 size: 14 residues. The method was immunoSEQ multiplex PCR; TCRdb's version includes in-frame clones alone and lacks a portion of them. The table lists roughly 150,000 clones, roughly nine tenths of them singletons. Pooled samples include second doses given at about 4 or 12 weeks. Study-wide results and caveats: Spike-specific TCR breadth and depth were elevated following two AZD1222 doses.

The V gene is TRBV2, the J gene TRBJ1-2; D ambiguous. Sample: peripheral blood, taken 28 days after the second AZD1222 dose. The source of this sequence is an adult who received the AZD1222 COVID-19 vaccine. The CDR3 DNA sequence: TGTGCCAGCAGTGGCGTCAGGCGGTACTATGGCTACACCTTC. It encodes CASSGVRRYYGYTF. The complete variable domain, with remaining parts taken from reference TRBV2 and TRBJ1-2, reads EPEVTQTPSHQVTQMGQEVILRCVPISNHLYFYWYRQILGQKVEFLVSFYNNEISEKSEIFDDQFSVERPDGSNFTLKIRSTKLEDSAMYFCASSGVRRYYGYTFGSGTRLTVV.